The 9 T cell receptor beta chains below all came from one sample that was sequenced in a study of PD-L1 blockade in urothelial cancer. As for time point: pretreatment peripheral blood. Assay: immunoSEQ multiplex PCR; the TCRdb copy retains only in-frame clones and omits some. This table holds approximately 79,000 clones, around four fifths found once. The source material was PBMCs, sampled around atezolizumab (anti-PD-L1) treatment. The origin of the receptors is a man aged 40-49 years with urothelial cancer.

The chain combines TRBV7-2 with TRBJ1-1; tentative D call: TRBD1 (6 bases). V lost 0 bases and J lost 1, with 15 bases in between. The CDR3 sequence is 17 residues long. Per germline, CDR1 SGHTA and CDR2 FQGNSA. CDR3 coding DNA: TGTGCCAGCAGCTTAGCGCGATGGGGGGGCCCGAACACTGAAGCTTTCTTT. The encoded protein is CASSLARWGGPNTEAFF.

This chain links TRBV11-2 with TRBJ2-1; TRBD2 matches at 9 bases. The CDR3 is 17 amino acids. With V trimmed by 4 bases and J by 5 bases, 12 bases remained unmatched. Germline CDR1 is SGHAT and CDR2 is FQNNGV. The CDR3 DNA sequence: TGTGCCAGCAGCTCCGAGACTAGCGGCCTCCTTGACAATGAGCAGTTCTTC. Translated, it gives CASSSETSGLLDNEQFF.

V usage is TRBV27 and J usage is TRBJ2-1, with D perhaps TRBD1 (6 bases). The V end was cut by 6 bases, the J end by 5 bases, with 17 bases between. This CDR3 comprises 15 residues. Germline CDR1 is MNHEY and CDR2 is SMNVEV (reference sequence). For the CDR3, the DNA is TGTGCCAGCAGCCCTCGTCCGCAGGGGAACAATGAGCAGTTCTTC. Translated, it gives CASSPRPQGNNEQFF.

DNA for the CDR3: TGTGCCAGCAGTCGACAGTCCGTCTCCCAGCATTTT. Its protein product is CASSRQSVSQHF. This sequence joins TRBV28 and TRBJ1-5; weak D call: TRBD1 (5 bases). The length of the CDR3 is 12 residues. V gave up 5 bases and J gave up 11 bases, with 13 bases separating them. Germline V gives CDR1 MDHEN, CDR2 SYDVKM.

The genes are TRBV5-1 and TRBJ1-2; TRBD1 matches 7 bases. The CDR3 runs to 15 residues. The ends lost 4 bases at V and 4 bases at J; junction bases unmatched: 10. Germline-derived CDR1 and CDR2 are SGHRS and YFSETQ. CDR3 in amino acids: CASSPEGAFVYGYTF. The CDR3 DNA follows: TGCGCCAGCAGCCCCGAGGGGGCTTTCGTCTATGGCTACACCTTC.

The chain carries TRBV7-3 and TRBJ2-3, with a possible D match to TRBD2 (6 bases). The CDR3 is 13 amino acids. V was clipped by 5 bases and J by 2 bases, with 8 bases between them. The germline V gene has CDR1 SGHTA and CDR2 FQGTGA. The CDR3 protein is CASSGGNTDTQYF. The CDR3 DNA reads TGTGCCAGCAGCGGAGGGAACACAGATACGCAGTATTTT.

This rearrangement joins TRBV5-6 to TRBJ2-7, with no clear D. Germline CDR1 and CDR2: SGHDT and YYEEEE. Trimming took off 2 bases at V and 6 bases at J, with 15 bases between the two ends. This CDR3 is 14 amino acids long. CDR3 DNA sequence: TGTGCCAGCAGCTTCAACGGGTATTCTAGCGAGCAGTACTTC. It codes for CASSFNGYSSEQYF.

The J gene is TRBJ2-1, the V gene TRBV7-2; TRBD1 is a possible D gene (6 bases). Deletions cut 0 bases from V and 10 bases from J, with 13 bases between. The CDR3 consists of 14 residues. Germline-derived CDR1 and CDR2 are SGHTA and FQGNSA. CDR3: CASSLAVGAREQFF. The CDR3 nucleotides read TGTGCCAGCAGCTTAGCGGTGGGGGCGCGGGAGCAGTTCTTC.

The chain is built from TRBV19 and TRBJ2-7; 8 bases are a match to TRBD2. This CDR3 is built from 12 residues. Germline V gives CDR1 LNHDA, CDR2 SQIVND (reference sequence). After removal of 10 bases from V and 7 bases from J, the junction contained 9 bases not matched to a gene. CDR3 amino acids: CATGGGLGEQYF. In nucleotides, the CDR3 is TGTGCCACGGGGGGGGGCCTGGGGGAGCAGTACTTC.